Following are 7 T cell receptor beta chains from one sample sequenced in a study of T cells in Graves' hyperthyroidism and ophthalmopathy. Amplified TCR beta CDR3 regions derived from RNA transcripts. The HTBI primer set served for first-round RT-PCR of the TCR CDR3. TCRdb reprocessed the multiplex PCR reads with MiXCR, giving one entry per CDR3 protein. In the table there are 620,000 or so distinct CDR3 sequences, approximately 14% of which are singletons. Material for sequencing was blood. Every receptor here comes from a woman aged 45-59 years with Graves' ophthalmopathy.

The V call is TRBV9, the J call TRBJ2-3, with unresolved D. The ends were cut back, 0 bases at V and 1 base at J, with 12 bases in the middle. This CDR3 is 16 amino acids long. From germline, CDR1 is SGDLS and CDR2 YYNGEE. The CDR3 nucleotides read TGTGCCAGCAGCGTAGGTGATCGTGATCGCACAGATACGCAGTATTTT. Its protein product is CASSVGDRDRTDTQYF. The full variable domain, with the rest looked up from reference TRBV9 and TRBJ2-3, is DSGVTQTPKHLITATGQRVTLRCSPRSGDLSVYWYQQSLDQGLQFLIQYYNGEERAKGNILERFSAQQFPDLHSELNLSSLELGDSALYFCASSVGDRDRTDTQYFGPGTRLTVL.

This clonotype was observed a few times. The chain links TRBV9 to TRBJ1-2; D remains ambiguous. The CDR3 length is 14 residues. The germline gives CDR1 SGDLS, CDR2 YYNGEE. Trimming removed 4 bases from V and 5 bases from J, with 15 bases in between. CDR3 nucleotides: TGTGCCAGCAGCCCACGTTCGGAGGATTATGGCTACACCTTC. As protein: CASSPRSEDYGYTF. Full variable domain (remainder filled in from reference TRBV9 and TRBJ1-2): DSGVTQTPKHLITATGQRVTLRCSPRSGDLSVYWYQQSLDQGLQFLIQYYNGEERAKGNILERFSAQQFPDLHSELNLSSLELGDSALYFCASSPRSEDYGYTFGSGTRLTVV.

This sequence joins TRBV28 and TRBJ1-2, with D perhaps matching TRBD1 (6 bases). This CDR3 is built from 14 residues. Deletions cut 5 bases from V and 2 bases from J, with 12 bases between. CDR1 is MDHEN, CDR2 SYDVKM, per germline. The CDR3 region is CASSQQGPNYGYTF. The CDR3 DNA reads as TGTGCCAGCAGTCAACAGGGCCCAAACTATGGCTACACCTTC.

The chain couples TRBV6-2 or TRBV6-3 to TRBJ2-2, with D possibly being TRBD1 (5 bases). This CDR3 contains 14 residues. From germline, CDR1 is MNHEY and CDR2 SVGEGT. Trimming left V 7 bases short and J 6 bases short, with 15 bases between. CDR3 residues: CASNQIQGSGELFF. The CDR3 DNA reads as TGTGCCAGCAACCAAATCCAGGGTTCCGGGGAGCTGTTTTTT.

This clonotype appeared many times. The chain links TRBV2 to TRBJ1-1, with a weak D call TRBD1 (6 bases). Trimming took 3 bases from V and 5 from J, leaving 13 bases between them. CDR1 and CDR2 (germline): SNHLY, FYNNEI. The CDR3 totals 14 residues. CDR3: CASSDAGARTEAFF. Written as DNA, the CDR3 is TGTGCCAGCAGTGACGCGGGGGCGCGAACTGAAGCTTTCTTT.

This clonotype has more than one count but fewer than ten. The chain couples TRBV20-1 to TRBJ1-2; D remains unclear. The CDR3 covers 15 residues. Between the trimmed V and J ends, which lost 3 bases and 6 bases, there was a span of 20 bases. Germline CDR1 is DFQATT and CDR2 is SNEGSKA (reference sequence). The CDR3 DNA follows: TGCAGTGCTAGTCCACTGATGGCCCAAGCTAATGGCTACACCTTC. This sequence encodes CSASPLMAQANGYTF.

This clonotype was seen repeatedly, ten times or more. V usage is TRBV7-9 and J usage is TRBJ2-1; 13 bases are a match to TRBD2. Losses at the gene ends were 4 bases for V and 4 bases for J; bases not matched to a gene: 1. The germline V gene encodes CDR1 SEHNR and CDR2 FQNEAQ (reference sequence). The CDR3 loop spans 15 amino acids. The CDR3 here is CASSWGLAGYNEQFF. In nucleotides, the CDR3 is TGTGCCAGCAGCTGGGGACTAGCGGGGTACAATGAGCAGTTCTTC.